This passage covers 23 T cell receptor beta chains from one sample sequenced in a study of T cell repertoires in cytomegalovirus infection. MiXCR was run by TCRdb on the reads, yielding one entry per CDR3 protein. In the table there are hundreds of thousands of distinct CDR3 sequences, around a third of which are singletons. Antigens of these TCRs are unknown. The specimen comprised cultured PBMCs, sampled from culture after CMV antigen stimulation. The receptors were gathered from a human donor in good health (CMV status not recorded). Some clones in this sample may be carry-over from other donors' samples.

This clonotype has only a few counts. The V gene is TRBV7-9, the J gene TRBJ1-1; 9 nucleotides match TRBD1. Germline V gene lookup returns CDR1 SEHNR and CDR2 FQNEAQ (reference sequence). V shed 6 bases, J shed 6 bases, and the junction held 5 bases outside the gene matches. CDR3 size: 13 residues. The CDR3 reads CASRRGTGPEAFF. CDR3 in DNA: TGTGCCAGCAGGAGAGGGACAGGGCCTGAAGCTTTCTTT.

The V and J genes are TRBV9 and TRBJ2-4; 7 bases agree with TRBD2. Germline V CDR1 and CDR2: SGDLS, YYNGEE. J gave up 8 bases and V 0 bases, and 2 bases lay outside the gene matches. There are 13 residues in the CDR3. Written as DNA, the CDR3 is TGTGCCAGCAGCGTAGGGGGGGGGGACATTCAGTACTTC. The encoded protein is CASSVGGGDIQYF.

This clonotype has only a few counts. This rearrangement joins TRBV5-4 to TRBJ2-1, with 7 bases lining up with TRBD2. The germline CDR1 and CDR2 sequences are SGHNT and YYREEE (reference sequence). After removal of 2 bases from V and 0 bases from J, the junction contained 5 bases not matched to a gene. This CDR3 has 16 residues. CDR3 sequence: CASSLFSGSSYNEQFF. The CDR3 DNA follows: TGTGCCAGCAGCTTATTTAGCGGGTCCTCCTACAATGAGCAGTTCTTC.

This chain connects TRBV7-2 to TRBJ1-2; D call uncertain. Trimming took off 1 base at V and 0 bases at J, with 12 bases between the two ends. CDR3 length: 16 residues. CDR1 is SGHTA, CDR2 FQGNSA, per germline. The CDR3 reads CASSLDPDGSNYGYTF. The CDR3 DNA reads TGTGCCAGCAGCTTAGATCCTGACGGGTCTAACTATGGCTACACCTTC. Supplemented by reference TRBV7-2 and TRBJ1-2, the full variable domain reads GAGVSQSPSNKVTEKGKDVELRCDPISGHTALYWYRQSLGQGLEFLIYFQGNSAPDKSGLPSDRFSAERTGGSVSTLTIQRTQQEDSAVYLCASSLDPDGSNYGYTFGSGTRLTVV.

This clonotype was recorded many times. V gene TRBV7-2 combines with J gene TRBJ2-6; 10 positions agree with TRBD1. This CDR3 region has 19 residues. Germline V CDR1 and CDR2: SGHTA, FQGNSA. The V gene end was trimmed by 5 bases and the J gene end by 0 bases; junction bases not matched to a gene: 10. This CDR3 is CASSPLGQGSHSGANVLTF. The CDR3 nucleotides are TGTGCCAGCAGCCCGCTGGGACAGGGGTCTCACTCTGGGGCCAACGTCCTGACTTTC.

The table lists this clonotype with a few counts. This chain links TRBV6-8 with TRBJ1-1; possibly TRBD1 for D (6 bases). V was pared by 2 bases and J by 7 bases, with 11 bases between. The CDR3 spans 13 residues. Germline V gives CDR1 MNHGY, CDR2 SAAAGT. CDR3 bases: TGTGCCAGCAGTTACGGGGGCATCGGTGAAGCTTTCTTT. Residues: CASSYGGIGEAFF.

The CDR3 here is CSVRESTGSQPQHF. CDR3 DNA: TGCAGCGTTCGGGAATCGACAGGGAGTCAGCCCCAGCATTTT. This chain connects TRBV29-1 to TRBJ1-5, with 7 bases aligning to TRBD1. Germline CDR1 is SQVTM and CDR2 is ANQGSEA. J gave up 6 bases and V 5 bases, and 10 bases lay outside the gene matches. The CDR3 has 14 amino acids. Using reference TRBV29-1 and TRBJ1-5 for the parts outside the CDR3, the full variable domain is SAVISQKPSRDICQRGTSLTIQCQVDSQVTMMFWYRQQPGQSLTLIATANQGSEATYESGFVIDKFPISRPNLTFSTLTVSNMSPEDSSIYLCSVRESTGSQPQHFGDGTRLSIL.

V and J are TRBV5-4 and TRBJ1-1; D gene uncertain. This CDR3 contains 14 residues. With 2 bases removed from V and 11 bases from J, the gap between germline ends came to 19 bases. Germline V gene data show CDR1 as SGHNT and CDR2 as YYREEE (reference sequence). The CDR3 here is CASSLNIGTVGAFF. In DNA, the CDR3 is TGTGCCAGCAGCTTAAATATCGGTACGGTTGGCGCTTTCTTT.

In its sample, this clonotype was seen a few times. The chain employs TRBV7-2 and TRBJ2-2, with D possibly matching TRBD2 (5 bases). The V end lost 5 bases, the J end lost 6 bases, and 10 bases lay between the germline ends. Germline V gene sequence: CDR1 SGHTA, CDR2 FQGNSA. The CDR3 runs to 13 residues. In DNA form, the CDR3 reads TGTGCCAGCAGCACGGACGGGGCCGGGGAGCTGTTTTTT. It is translated as CASSTDGAGELFF.

This clonotype was seen a handful of times. The chain is built from TRBV6-5 and TRBJ2-3; possible D gene TRBD1, 6 bases. V was pared by 6 bases and J by 0 bases, with 13 bases between. The CDR3 covers 15 residues. Germline V CDR1 and CDR2: MNHEY, SVGAGI. The CDR3 region is CASRRRTVSTDTQYF. The CDR3 nucleotides read TGTGCCAGCAGACGGAGGACAGTTAGCACAGATACGCAGTATTTT.

CDR3 loop: CASVFDTGELFF. The CDR3 DNA is TGTGCCAGCGTATTTGACACCGGGGAGCTGTTTTTT. V and J are TRBV6-6 and TRBJ2-2; D ambiguous. V lost 8 bases to trimming and J lost 3 bases, with 7 bases between them. CDR1 MNHNY and CDR2 SVGAGI come from the germline V gene (reference sequence). This CDR3 has 12 amino acids.

The V call is TRBV4-3, the J call TRBJ2-1; TRBD2 matches 11 bases. V shed 3 bases, J shed 2 bases, and the junction held 6 bases outside the gene matches. CDR1 LGHNA and CDR2 YSLEER come from the germline V gene. The CDR3 spans 17 residues. CDR3 nucleotide sequence: TGCGCCAGCAGCCAGTGGGCGACTAGCGGGGCCTACAATGAGCAGTTCTTC. Amino acids: CASSQWATSGAYNEQFF.

The chain carries TRBV2 and TRBJ2-4; tentative D call: TRBD2 (5 bases). Germline V gene lookup returns CDR1 SNHLY and CDR2 FYNNEI. Trimming removed 3 bases from V and 6 bases from J, with 15 bases in between. The CDR3 is 15 amino acids. The DNA of the CDR3 is TGTGCCAGCAGTGATAATCTAGGAGGTAGAAACATTCAGTACTTC. Its translation is CASSDNLGGRNIQYF.

The table lists this clonotype with a few counts. This chain joins TRBV19 and TRBJ2-1; tentatively, D is TRBD1 (5 bases). The CDR3 loop spans 13 amino acids. The V gene's germline CDR1 is LNHDA and CDR2 SQIVND (reference sequence). V lost 5 bases, J lost 8 bases, and 13 bases lay in between. CDR3 sequence (DNA): TGTGCCAGTAGTCCTAACGGACACCATGAGCAGTTCTTC. Protein: CASSPNGHHEQFF.

The gene calls are TRBV19 and TRBJ2-1; TRBD2 is a possible D gene (6 bases). CDR3 length: 15 amino acids. V shed 4 bases and J shed 2 bases, with 12 bases lying between them. Germline V gene sequence: CDR1 LNHDA, CDR2 SQIVND (reference sequence). The CDR3 loop is CASSKEAGPYNEQFF. CDR3 nucleotides: TGTGCCAGTAGTAAGGAAGCGGGCCCCTACAATGAGCAGTTCTTC.

This clonotype was observed many times. V gene TRBV7-2 combines with J gene TRBJ2-6; D ambiguous. This CDR3 comprises 15 residues. Trimming shortened V by 6 bases and J by 0 bases, and 9 bases separated the two germline ends. Germline V gene data show CDR1 as SGHTA and CDR2 as FQGNSA. CDR3 amino acids: CASRSIGSGANVLTF. The CDR3 DNA follows: TGTGCCAGCAGGTCCATTGGCTCTGGGGCCAACGTCCTGACTTTC.

V usage is TRBV18 and J usage is TRBJ1-5; D call uncertain. The germline V gene encodes CDR1 KGHSH and CDR2 LQKENI. The CDR3 contains 15 residues. V shed 3 bases and J shed 0 bases, with 9 bases lying between them. CDR3 bases: TGTGCCAGCTCACCGACTCGGAGTAGCAATCAGCCCCAGCATTTT. Its translation: CASSPTRSSNQPQHF.

CDR3 loop: CASSLDRAGANGYTF. CDR3 sequence (DNA): TGTGCCAGCAGTTTAGATCGAGCAGGGGCGAACGGCTACACCTTC. This chain links TRBV27 with TRBJ1-2; D is possibly TRBD1 (6 bases). CDR3 length equals 15 residues. Trimming stripped 2 bases from V and 8 bases from J, with 18 bases between. CDR1 MNHEY and CDR2 SMNVEV come from the germline V gene (reference sequence).

The chain has TRBV6-6 and TRBJ1-2; D not resolved. Germline CDR1 MNHNY, CDR2 SVGAGI (reference sequence). The germline V and J ends were trimmed by 5 bases and 6 bases, with 13 bases remaining between them. The CDR3 length is 13 residues. The CDR3 coding sequence is TGTGCCAGCAGTCGGAGGGAAGATGATGGCTACACCTTC. This sequence encodes CASSRREDDGYTF.

This clonotype was recorded only once. This chain joins TRBV15 and TRBJ1-3; D call uncertain. Germline V gives CDR1 LNHNV, CDR2 YYDKDF (reference sequence). V lost 5 bases to trimming and J lost 0 bases, with 2 bases between them. There are 12 residues in the CDR3. The CDR3 DNA reads TGTGCCACCAGCGGCTCTGGAAACACCATATATTTT. It translates to CATSGSGNTIYF.

The rearrangement joins TRBV4-2 to TRBJ2-5; D gene unclear. The CDR3 contains 14 residues. Germline V gene data show CDR1 as LGHNA and CDR2 as YNFKEQ. V was shortened by 0 bases and J by 4 bases, with 9 bases between the two germline ends. CDR3 nucleotides: TGTGCCAGCAGCCAAGATGGGCGACCAGAGACCCAGTACTTC. It specifies CASSQDGRPETQYF.

This clonotype was seen more than once but under ten times. CDR3 in amino acids: CASSSRGAADTQYF. CDR3 coding DNA: TGTGCCAGCAGCTCCCGGGGGGCGGCAGATACGCAGTATTTT. This chain connects TRBV7-2 to TRBJ2-3; D is perhaps TRBD2 (7 bases). The CDR3 extends over 14 amino acids. Germline lookup yields CDR1 SGHTA and CDR2 FQGNSA. V was shortened by 4 bases and J by 4 bases, with 12 bases between the two germline ends.

V is TRBV5-1 and J is TRBJ2-7; D is perhaps TRBD2 (6 bases). CDR1 SGHRS and CDR2 YFSETQ come from the germline V gene. V was trimmed by 4 bases and J by 5 bases, leaving 10 bases between them. The CDR3 covers 12 residues. In nucleotides, the CDR3 is TGCGCCAGCAGCCCGGCGGGGAACGAGCAGTACTTC. This sequence encodes CASSPAGNEQYF. The full variable domain, its missing parts supplied by reference TRBV5-1 and TRBJ2-7, is KAGVTQTPRYLIKTRGQQVTLSCSPISGHRSVSWYQQTPGQGLQFLFEYFSETQRNKGNFPGRFSGRQFSNSRSEMNVSTLELGDSALYLCASSPAGNEQYFGPGTRLTVT.